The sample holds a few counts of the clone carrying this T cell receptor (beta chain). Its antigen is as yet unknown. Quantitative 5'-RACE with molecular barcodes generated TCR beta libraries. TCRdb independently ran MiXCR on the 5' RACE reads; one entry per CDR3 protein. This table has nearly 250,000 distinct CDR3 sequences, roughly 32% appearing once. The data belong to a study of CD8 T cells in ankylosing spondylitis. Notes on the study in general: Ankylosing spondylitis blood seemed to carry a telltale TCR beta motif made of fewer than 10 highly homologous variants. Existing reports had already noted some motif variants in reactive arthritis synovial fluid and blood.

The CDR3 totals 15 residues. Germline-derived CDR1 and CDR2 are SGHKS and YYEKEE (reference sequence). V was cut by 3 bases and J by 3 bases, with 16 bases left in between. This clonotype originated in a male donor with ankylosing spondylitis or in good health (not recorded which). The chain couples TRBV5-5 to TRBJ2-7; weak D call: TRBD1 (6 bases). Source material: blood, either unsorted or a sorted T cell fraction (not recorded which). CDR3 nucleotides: TGTGCCAGCAGCTCGGACAGAGGAAAAGTCTACGAGCAGTACTTC. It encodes CASSSDRGKVYEQYF.